This TCR beta chain was sequenced during a study of regulatory T cells in long-lasting Graves disease. HTBI primers from iRepertoire and Arm-PCR of CDR3 regions yielded the TCR beta libraries. A single record per CDR3 protein comes from TCRdb applying MiXCR to the multiplex PCR reads. The profile shows 550,000 to 650,000 distinct CDR3 sequences, about 16% of them singletons. Between the trimmed V and J ends, which lost 6 bases and 2 bases, there was a span of 23 bases. Germline CDR1 reads SGHVS; CDR2 reads FNYEAQ. There are 18 residues in the CDR3. Time point defined: newly diagnosed GD, antithyroid drugs for less than 3 months. Preparation of the TCR library used RNA extracted from PBMCs. These same data were also listed under a study on T cells in Graves' hyperthyroidism and ophthalmopathy.

The sequence was collected from a man in his late teens or twenties with Graves disease. The chain joins TRBV7-6 to TRBJ1-5; perhaps TRBD1 as D (6 bases). The starting material was peripheral blood mononuclear cells (PBMCs), obtained at new diagnosis, from a patient treated with antithyroid drugs. CDR3 in DNA: TGTGCCAGCAGTTACTCGGTCAGGGGCGCTAGGGGCAATCAGCCCCAGCATTTT. Translating it yields CASSYSVRGARGNQPQHF.